The clone carrying this TCR beta chain was counted once. The antigen remains undetermined. This sample was taken from a study of cytomegalovirus exposure and HLA in healthy donors. PCR was performed using 60 Vbeta and 13 Jbeta primers. Per the original data handling: Roughly 11 million of the approximately 80 million unique TCR beta chains counted in a later analysis were shared. Sequenced by immunoSEQ multiplex PCR; TCRdb stores in-frame clones only, minus some. The DNA gave D and trimming, while V, J and clone size come from that table. Among about 130,000 clones listed, around 84% were seen once. Overall study results and limits: Analyses of presence/absence relied on an assumption of roughly uniform sequencing depth across donors.

This CDR3 is 13 amino acids long. Germline lookup yields CDR1 MNHEY and CDR2 SVGAGI. The ends were cut back, 0 bases at V and 7 bases at J, with 7 bases in the middle. This chain links TRBV6-5 with TRBJ1-5; D unresolved. Sequenced input: PBMCs. This TCR was recovered from a woman younger than 30 in good health and CMV-seropositive. The CDR3 nucleotides are TGTGCCAGCAGTTACTCGGCGGAGCAGCCCCAGCATTTT. Translated: CASSYSAEQPQHF.